One and the same sample provided the 25 T cell receptor beta chains below, sequenced in a study of regulatory T cells in long-lasting Graves disease. HTBI primers from iRepertoire and Arm-PCR of CDR3 regions yielded the TCR beta libraries. TCRdb passed the multiplex PCR reads through MiXCR, listing each CDR3 protein once. The sample includes roughly 380,000 distinct CDR3 sequences, roughly a sixth of them seen just once. As for time point: newly diagnosed GD, antithyroid drugs for less than 3 months. Extracted RNA from PBMCs served as the source of the TCR library. The input for sequencing was peripheral blood mononuclear cells (PBMCs), taken at new diagnosis, from a patient treated with antithyroid drugs. The source is a female donor with Graves disease.

This clonotype was counted many times. The V gene is TRBV7-3, the J gene TRBJ2-7, with TRBD2 matching 8 bases. Trimming took 5 bases from V and 2 from J; bases not matched to a gene: 8. CDR3 length: 15 residues. Germline-derived CDR1 and CDR2 are SGHTA and FQGTGA. The chain's CDR3 is CASSVTSGGPYEQYF. CDR3 in DNA: TGTGCCAGCAGCGTCACTAGCGGAGGGCCCTACGAGCAGTACTTC.

This clonotype was counted many times. In DNA form, the CDR3 reads TGCGCCAGCAGCTCCGTTCAGGGACGGGGGAACACTGAAGCTTTCTTT. This codes for CASSSVQGRGNTEAFF. This sequence joins TRBV5-1 and TRBJ1-1; D is possibly TRBD1 (5 bases). This CDR3 comprises 16 residues. The germline V gene has CDR1 SGHRS and CDR2 YFSETQ. V lost 3 bases and J lost 1, with 16 bases in between.

The chain combines TRBV30 with TRBJ2-1, with 13 bases that match TRBD2. The CDR3 runs to 16 residues. With V trimmed by 0 bases and J by 9 bases, 8 bases remained unmatched. Germline CDR1 and CDR2: GTSNPN and SVGIG (reference sequence). This chain's CDR3 is CAWSVPGLAGFGEQFF. CDR3 nucleotides: TGTGCCTGGAGTGTACCGGGACTAGCGGGGTTTGGTGAGCAGTTCTTC.

This rearrangement joins TRBV4-1 to TRBJ2-1, with D perhaps matching TRBD1 or TRBD2 (5 bases each). The germline V gene encodes CDR1 MGHRA and CDR2 YSYEKL. This CDR3 has 14 amino acids. The V end was cut by 5 bases, the J end by 4 bases, with 12 bases between. The CDR3 here is CASSAWDGYNEQFF. CDR3 in DNA: TGCGCCAGCAGCGCTTGGGACGGTTACAATGAGCAGTTCTTC.

V usage is TRBV18 and J usage is TRBJ2-1; 11 nucleotides line up with TRBD2. CDR1 is KGHSH, CDR2 LQKENI, per germline. This CDR3 is built from 15 residues. J lost 4 bases, V lost 4 bases, and 3 bases had no gene match. The CDR3 loop is CASSLAGGEYNEQFF. Here the CDR3 DNA reads TGTGCCAGCTCACTAGCGGGAGGGGAGTACAATGAGCAGTTCTTC. Drawing the rest from reference TRBV18 and TRBJ2-1, the complete variable domain is NAGVMQNPRHLVRRRGQEARLRCSPMKGHSHVYWYRQLPEEGLKFMVYLQKENIIDESGMPKERFSAEFPKEGPSILRIQQVVRGDSAAYFCASSLAGGEYNEQFFGPGTRLTVL.

This sequence joins TRBV3-1 and TRBJ2-5, with TRBD2 matching over 8 bases. Near its end, the DNA agrees better with TRBJ2-1, so the J call may be wrong. The CDR3 loop spans 17 amino acids. Germline CDR1 reads LGHDT; CDR2 reads YNNKEL (reference sequence). The CDR3 loop is CASSPERLAGSTNEQFF. The CDR3 nucleotides are TGTGCCAGCAGCCCAGAGAGGCTAGCGGGTTCCACAAATGAGCAGTTCTTC.

The table lists this clonotype with many counts. J is TRBJ2-1 and V is TRBV7-9; no reliable D call. Looked up from germline, CDR1 is SEHNR and CDR2 is FQNEAQ (reference sequence). The CDR3 runs 12 residues. V was trimmed by 5 bases and J by 4 bases, leaving 6 bases between them. The CDR3 region is CASSRDYNEQFF. The CDR3 DNA follows: TGTGCCAGCAGCCGAGATTACAATGAGCAGTTCTTC.

Ten or more counts support this clonotype. This rearrangement joins TRBV10-3 to TRBJ1-2, with 7 positions matching TRBD1. Germline V CDR1 and CDR2: ENHRY, SYGVKD. V dropped 4 bases and J dropped 7; count of bases not matched to a gene: 6. CDR3 length: 13 residues. CDR3 sequence: CAISASGGVGYTF. DNA of the CDR3: TGTGCCATCAGTGCATCAGGGGGTGTTGGCTACACCTTC.

There are many counts of this clonotype. V gene TRBV12-3 or TRBV12-4 combines with J gene TRBJ2-5; no clear D gene. The CDR3 has 13 amino acids. Trimming shortened V by 2 bases and J by 5 bases, and 9 bases separated the two germline ends. CDR3 nucleotides: TGTGCCAGCAGTTTACAGTTGGTGGAGACCCAGTACTTC. Translation: CASSLQLVETQYF.

This clonotype has only a few counts. The V call is TRBV19, the J call TRBJ1-5; D might be TRBD1 (6 bases). This CDR3 is 15 amino acids long. Deletions cut 3 bases from V and 5 bases from J, with 14 bases between. Germline V gives CDR1 LNHDA, CDR2 SQIVND (reference sequence). DNA of the CDR3: TGTGCCAGTAGTATTGGTGTGGACAGTTATCAGCCCCAGCATTTT. It codes for CASSIGVDSYQPQHF. The full variable domain, its missing parts supplied by reference TRBV19 and TRBJ1-5, is DGGITQSPKYLFRKEGQNVTLSCEQNLNHDAMYWYRQDPGQGLRLIYYSQIVNDFQKGDIAEGYSVSREKKESFPLTVTSAQKNPTAFYLCASSIGVDSYQPQHFGDGTRLSIL.

This clonotype was recorded at least ten times. This chain's CDR3 is CSARVARGETQYF. The CDR3 nucleotides are TGCAGTGCTAGAGTCGCTCGTGGTGAGACCCAGTACTTC. The V call is TRBV20-1, the J call TRBJ2-5; D is unclear. Per germline, CDR1 DFQATT and CDR2 SNEGSKA (reference sequence). The CDR3 has 13 residues. V was cut by 1 base and J by 5 bases, with 11 bases left in between.

This clonotype was detected many times. This chain connects TRBV12-3 or TRBV12-4 to TRBJ1-1, with D possibly matching TRBD1 (6 bases). The V end lost 3 bases, the J end lost 11 bases, and 13 bases lay between the germline ends. The CDR3 is made up of 12 amino acids. CDR3 sequence (DNA): TGTGCCAGCAGTTTGGGGGGGCCTCGGGCTTTCTTT. Its translation: CASSLGGPRAFF.

This clonotype came up many times. CDR3 loop: CSVEGLYEQYF. The CDR3 bases are TGCAGTGTAGAAGGCCTCTACGAGCAGTACTTC. The genes are TRBV20-1 and TRBJ2-7, with D unclear. Germline CDR1 and CDR2: DFQATT and SNEGSKA (reference sequence). The V gene lost 7 bases and the J gene lost 3 bases, with 10 bases spanning the gap. CDR3 length equals 11 residues.

There are many counts of this clonotype. The rearrangement joins TRBV19 to TRBJ2-5; TRBD2 matches 12 bases. CDR3 length: 16 amino acids. CDR1 is LNHDA, CDR2 SQIVND, per germline (reference sequence). V lost 3 bases, J lost 5 bases, and 7 bases stayed unmatched. CDR3 sequence: CASSIATLAGGETQYF. The CDR3 nucleotides are TGTGCCAGTAGTATCGCAACACTAGCGGGGGGCGAGACCCAGTACTTC.

This clonotype showed up many times. The chain links TRBV5-4 to TRBJ1-1; 7 bases are a match to TRBD1. V shed 1 base and J 2 bases; nucleotides not matched to a gene: 5. The CDR3 loop spans 15 amino acids. Germline CDR1 and CDR2: SGHNT and YYREEE (reference sequence). The CDR3 here is CASSLPTGDNTEAFF. Here the CDR3 DNA reads TGTGCCAGCAGCTTGCCTACAGGGGATAACACTGAAGCTTTCTTT.

This clonotype was counted at least ten times. The chain employs TRBV12-3 or TRBV12-4 and TRBJ1-1, with D possibly TRBD1 on 6 matching bases. V was clipped by 6 bases and J by 5 bases, with 13 bases between them. The CDR3 runs 13 residues. The CDR3: CASRQGIRTEAFF. CDR3 bases: TGTGCCAGCAGACAGGGAATAAGGACTGAAGCTTTCTTT.

This clonotype was recorded a few times. This chain joins TRBV29-1 and TRBJ2-1, with 12 positions matching TRBD2. The CDR3 sequence is 19 residues long. V gave up 0 bases and J gave up 4 bases; unmatched junction bases: 13. Per germline, CDR1 SQVTM and CDR2 ANQGSEA. CDR3 amino acids: CSVEDSILAGGFFYNEQFF. CDR3 sequence (DNA): TGCAGCGTTGAAGACTCCATACTAGCGGGAGGCTTTTTTTACAATGAGCAGTTCTTC.

This clonotype was recorded many times. The chain combines TRBV13 with TRBJ2-7; D call uncertain. Trimming left V 2 bases short and J 3 bases short, with 2 bases between. Germline V CDR1 and CDR2: PRHDT, FYEKMQ (reference sequence). The CDR3 covers 11 residues. As DNA, the CDR3 is TGTGCCAGCAGCTTACTCTACGAGCAGTACTTC. Amino acids: CASSLLYEQYF.

This clonotype was counted ten times or more. The rearrangement uses TRBV7-3 and TRBJ2-3; D is possibly TRBD1 (5 bases). CDR1 and CDR2 (germline): SGHTA, FQGTGA. This CDR3 contains 16 residues. With 4 bases removed from V and 1 base from J, the gap between germline ends came to 15 bases. The CDR3 DNA follows: TGTGCCAGCAGCTCCCAACCCCAGGGTGGCACAGATACGCAGTATTTT. Amino acid sequence: CASSSQPQGGTDTQYF.

The sample holds a few counts of this clonotype. The chain recombines TRBV5-1 with TRBJ2-5; no firm D call. This CDR3 comprises 13 residues. Germline values: CDR1 SGHRS, CDR2 YFSETQ. Trimming pared 2 bases from V and 10 bases from J, leaving 15 bases between. The CDR3 DNA sequence: TGCGCCAGCAGCTTTTCAACAGCCCTCGACCAGTACTTC. This codes for CASSFSTALDQYF.

This sequence joins TRBV19 and TRBJ2-5, with a tentative D call TRBD2 (6 bases). The CDR3 totals 15 residues. Germline V gene lookup returns CDR1 LNHDA and CDR2 SQIVND (reference sequence). Trimming cost V 5 bases and J 2 bases, with 15 bases left between them. The CDR3 reads CASSRVAELQETQYF. The CDR3 DNA sequence: TGTGCCAGTAGTCGAGTAGCGGAGCTTCAAGAGACCCAGTACTTC.

This clonotype was counted only a few times. The chain joins TRBV7-2 to TRBJ1-2, with D hard to call. V lost 0 bases and J lost 3, with 2 bases in between. In germline, CDR1 is SGHTA, CDR2 FQGNSA. The CDR3 covers 12 residues. Written as DNA, the CDR3 is TGTGCCAGCAGCTTAGCCCACTATGGCTACACCTTC. It encodes CASSLAHYGYTF.

About this clonotype: This may stem from a read error, because a much larger clone lies one nucleotide away. V gene TRBV27 combines with J gene TRBJ2-5; TRBD2 matches at 15 bases. The CDR3 runs to 18 residues. From germline, CDR1 is MNHEY and CDR2 SMNVEV (reference sequence). The CDR3 sequence: CAGSKGLAGGPLWETQYF. DNA of the CDR3: TGTGCCGGCAGCAAAGGACTAGCGGGAGGGCCGCTGTGGGAGACCCAGTACTTC.

This clonotype appeared many times. J is TRBJ2-1 and V is TRBV27; D is perhaps TRBD2 (5 bases). The CDR3 is made up of 14 amino acids. Germline CDR1 and CDR2: MNHEY and SMNVEV (reference sequence). V dropped 8 bases and J dropped 2 bases, with 13 bases sitting between them. CDR3 residues: CASQSTGTYNEQFF. CDR3 DNA sequence: TGTGCCAGCCAAAGCACGGGGACCTACAATGAGCAGTTCTTC.

This clonotype was detected only a few times. The V call is TRBV7-9, the J call TRBJ1-1, with 8 positions matching TRBD1. V lost 1 base and J lost 1; bases outside the gene matches: 2. The CDR3 is 15 amino acids. Germline V lookup: CDR1 SEHNR, CDR2 FQNEAQ (reference sequence). CDR3: CASSLGTGPNTEAFF. CDR3 nucleotide sequence: TGTGCCAGCAGCTTAGGGACAGGGCCGAACACTGAAGCTTTCTTT. Full variable domain (missing parts from reference TRBV7-9 and TRBJ1-1): DTGVSQNPRHKITKRGQNVTFRCDPISEHNRLYWYRQTLGQGPEFLTYFQNEAQLEKSRLLSDRFSAERPKGSFSTLEIQRTEQGDSAMYLCASSLGTGPNTEAFFGQGTRLTVV.